The next 27 T cell receptor beta chains were all read from a single sample in a study of siplizumab effects on memory and regulatory T cells. Sequencing used immunoSEQ multiplex PCR; TCRdb keeps in-frame clones, though not all of them. This table has tens of thousands of clones, roughly 93% appearing once. The sequencing sample was made of CD8+ T cells sorted from blood. All receptors derive from a human donor in good health.

The DNA of the CDR3 is TGTGCCAGCAGATCCCGGGTAGCGGGAGTAGGGGAGCAGTACTTC. Translating gives CASRSRVAGVGEQYF. The rearrangement uses TRBV27 and TRBJ2-7; 9 nucleotides match TRBD2. Germline V gene data show CDR1 as MNHEY and CDR2 as SMNVEV (reference sequence). The CDR3 is 15 residues long. V lost 6 bases, J lost 7 bases, and 13 bases stayed unmatched.

The chain couples TRBV9 to TRBJ2-1, with D unresolved. Per the germline V gene, CDR1 is SGDLS and CDR2 is YYNGEE. The CDR3 covers 17 residues. Trimming cost V 3 bases and J 0 bases, with 16 bases left between them. This CDR3 reads CASSADDGYSSYNEQFF. In DNA form, the CDR3 reads TGTGCCAGCAGCGCAGACGACGGCTATAGCTCCTACAATGAGCAGTTCTTC.

This chain joins TRBV7-9 and TRBJ2-7; TRBD2 is a possible D gene (5 bases). The CDR3 runs to 15 residues. Trimming shortened V by 5 bases and J by 2 bases, and 16 bases separated the two germline ends. Germline-derived CDR1 and CDR2 are SEHNR and FQNEAQ (reference sequence). The CDR3 bases are TGTGCCAGCAGCGGTTTCTCCGACGGGGCCTACGAGCAGTACTTC. Translating gives CASSGFSDGAYEQYF.

The chain employs TRBV27 and TRBJ1-6; D not resolved. V lost 7 bases, J lost 10 bases, and 17 bases lay in between. The CDR3 spans 14 residues. CDR1 is MNHEY, CDR2 SMNVEV, per germline (reference sequence). In DNA, the CDR3 is TGTGCCAGCACGTACGGATCTGGTGTCTCACCCCTCCACTTT. As protein: CASTYGSGVSPLHF.

The table lists this clone with a few counts. This rearrangement joins TRBV30 to TRBJ1-2, with D perhaps TRBD1 (5 bases). The CDR3 sequence is 13 residues long. Trimming shortened V by 5 bases and J by 4 bases, and 14 bases separated the two germline ends. Germline CDR1 and CDR2: GTSNPN and SVGIG (reference sequence). CDR3 sequence (DNA): TGTGCCTGGGAGGCGGGACCGGCCTATGGCTACACCTTC. As protein: CAWEAGPAYGYTF.

This clone was seen once. This rearrangement joins TRBV4-3 to TRBJ2-1; a weak D match, TRBD1 (6 bases). The CDR3 length is 12 residues. Germline-derived CDR1 and CDR2 are LGHNA and YSLEER. The ends were cut back, 9 bases at V and 8 bases at J, with 14 bases in the middle. This chain's CDR3 is CASGQMGDEQFF. For the CDR3, the DNA is TGCGCCAGTGGACAGATGGGGGATGAGCAGTTCTTC.

There are a few counts of this clone. The chain couples TRBV4-3 to TRBJ2-3; D is tentatively TRBD1 or TRBD2 (5 bases each). The CDR3 sequence is 16 residues long. Between the trimmed V and J ends, which lost 0 bases and 5 bases, there was a span of 15 bases. The germline CDR1 and CDR2 sequences are LGHNA and YSLEER. CDR3 region: CASSQDGSGRGDTQYF. The CDR3 region has the DNA TGCGCCAGCAGCCAAGATGGGTCGGGACGCGGAGATACGCAGTATTTT.

This clone was found once. The chain carries TRBV7-2 and TRBJ2-4, with 7 bases aligning to TRBD1. Germline V gives CDR1 SGHTA, CDR2 FQGNSA. This CDR3 region has 15 residues. J was trimmed by 6 bases and V by 6 bases; bases with no gene match: 11. The CDR3 DNA follows: TGTGCCAGCAGACCTACAGGGGACACCCCAAACATTCAGTACTTC. It encodes CASRPTGDTPNIQYF.

This rearrangement joins TRBV14 to TRBJ2-1; 7 nucleotides line up with TRBD2. Unmatched junction bases numbered 8, after V lost 6 bases and J lost 3 bases. The CDR3 sequence is 15 residues long. Per germline, CDR1 SGHDN and CDR2 FVKESK. This CDR3 is CASSALAVHYNEQFF. CDR3 nucleotide sequence: TGTGCCAGCAGTGCCCTAGCGGTACACTACAATGAGCAGTTCTTC.

This clone was detected once. The chain has TRBV28 and TRBJ2-7; 8 positions agree with TRBD2. The CDR3 extends over 14 amino acids. Trimming removed 3 bases from V and 3 bases from J; junction bases left unmatched: 4. Germline loops: CDR1 MDHEN, CDR2 SYDVKM. Here the CDR3 DNA reads TGTGCCAGCAGTTTGGGACTAGTCCTCTACGAGCAGTACTTC. As protein: CASSLGLVLYEQYF. The variable domain in full, with the rest retrieved from reference TRBV28 and TRBJ2-7, is DVKVTQSSRYLVKRTGEKVFLECVQDMDHENMFWYRQDPGLGLRLIYFSYDVKMKEKGDIPEGYSVSREKKERFSLILESASTNQTSMYLCASSLGLVLYEQYFGPGTRLTVT.

CDR3 loop: CASSPGQGSSYEQYF. In DNA form, the CDR3 reads TGTGCCAGCAGCCCCGGACAGGGGTCCTCCTACGAGCAGTACTTC. The chain carries TRBV9 and TRBJ2-7; 9 bases fit TRBD1. J gave up 0 bases and V 4 bases, and 5 bases lay outside the gene matches. The CDR3 contains 15 residues. Germline assignment: CDR1 SGDLS and CDR2 YYNGEE.

The V call is TRBV7-6, the J call TRBJ2-3; D gene unclear. Deletions cut 3 bases from V and 3 bases from J, with 16 bases between. The CDR3 loop spans 16 amino acids. Germline loops: CDR1 SGHVS, CDR2 FNYEAQ. The CDR3 DNA is TGTGCCAGCAGCTTTCATTCGGCGAGGTCGACAGATACGCAGTATTTT. This gives the protein CASSFHSARSTDTQYF.

The chain recombines TRBV7-8 with TRBJ1-1, with D perhaps TRBD1 (5 bases). The germline V and J ends were trimmed by 0 bases and 1 base, with 9 bases remaining between them. The length of the CDR3 is 15 residues. Germline V CDR1 and CDR2: SGHVS, FQNEAQ. The CDR3 sequence is CASSLAADKNTEAFF. The CDR3 nucleotides read TGTGCCAGCAGCTTAGCCGCGGACAAGAACACTGAAGCTTTCTTT.

The rearrangement links TRBV7-6 to TRBJ2-3; 10 bases agree with TRBD2. From germline, CDR1 is SGHVS and CDR2 FNYEAQ. The CDR3 covers 17 residues. The V gene end was trimmed by 4 bases and the J gene end by 3 bases; junction bases not matched to a gene: 10. CDR3 sequence reads: CASSSWTSGKGTDTQYF. CDR3 nucleotides: TGTGCCAGCAGCTCCTGGACTAGCGGAAAGGGAACAGATACGCAGTATTTT.

CDR3 protein: CAISESYRGPAGGDYEQYF. The CDR3 bases are TGTGCCATCAGTGAGTCGTACAGGGGGCCAGCGGGAGGAGATTACGAGCAGTACTTC. The rearrangement links TRBV10-3 to TRBJ2-7; either TRBD1 or TRBD2 may supply D (9 bases each). Germline V gene data show CDR1 as ENHRY and CDR2 as SYGVKD. Trimming removed 0 bases from V and 4 bases from J, with 25 bases in between. The CDR3 length is 19 residues.

The rearrangement links TRBV4-1 to TRBJ2-7; possible D gene TRBD2, 5 bases. The germline CDR1 and CDR2 sequences are MGHRA and YSYEKL. V lost 0 bases to trimming and J lost 2 bases, with 11 bases between them. This CDR3 has 15 residues. CDR3 in amino acids: CASSQELGSAYEQYF. The CDR3 DNA reads TGCGCCAGCAGCCAAGAACTAGGGTCGGCCTACGAGCAGTACTTC.

Remarks on this clone: One junction end disagrees with the germline gene, perhaps due to a read error. In the same sample, other DNA sequences code for this CDR3. This sequence joins TRBV7-9 and TRBJ1-1; D is undetermined. CDR3 length equals 12 residues. Germline CDR1 and CDR2: SEHNR and FQNEAQ (reference sequence). The CDR3 bases are TGCGCCAGCAAGGGAGTGAACACTGAAGCTTTCTTT. Protein: CASKGVNTEAFF.

This chain connects TRBV27 to TRBJ2-7; D is perhaps TRBD2 (5 bases). The germline CDR1 and CDR2 sequences are MNHEY and SMNVEV (reference sequence). Deletions cut 2 bases from V and 4 bases from J, with 9 bases between. The CDR3 extends over 13 amino acids. CDR3 loop: CASSLQRNYEQYF. The CDR3 DNA reads as TGTGCCAGCAGTTTACAGCGGAATTACGAGCAGTACTTC.

This chain connects TRBV4-3 to TRBJ2-7; 7 positions agree with TRBD1. V trimming: 3 bases; J trimming: 3 bases; junction bases outside the gene matches: 8. CDR1 is LGHNA and CDR2 is YSLEER in the germline V gene. The CDR3 has 15 amino acids. The DNA for the CDR3 is TGCGCCAGCAGCCAGGGGACAGCTATAGGCTACGAGCAGTACTTC. This translates into CASSQGTAIGYEQYF.

The chain uses TRBV9 and TRBJ2-2, with D tentatively TRBD2 (7 bases). The ends were cut back, 4 bases at V and 6 bases at J, with 19 bases in the middle. This CDR3 contains 16 residues. In germline, CDR1 is SGDLS, CDR2 YYNGEE. In DNA form, the CDR3 reads TGTGCCAGCAGCCAAGGGGGAGGGCCTTTCTCCGGGGAGCTGTTTTTT. Translated, it gives CASSQGGGPFSGELFF.

This sequence joins TRBV5-8 and TRBJ2-2, with unresolved D. V gave up 0 bases and J gave up 3 bases, with 6 bases separating them. This CDR3 spans 14 amino acids. Germline V gene data show CDR1 as SGHTS and CDR2 as YDEGEE. CDR3 sequence (DNA): TGTGCCAGCAGCTTGGGACCCCACACCGGGGAGCTGTTTTTT. This gives the protein CASSLGPHTGELFF. The full variable domain, completed using reference TRBV5-8 and TRBJ2-2, is EAGVTQSPTHLIKTRGQQATLRCSPISGHTSVYWYQQALGLGLQFLLWYDEGEERNRGNFPPRFSGRQFPNYSSELNVNALELEDSALYLCASSLGPHTGELFFGEGSRLTVL.

The chain recombines TRBV13 with TRBJ2-5; TRBD2 aligns across 9 bases. With 5 bases clipped from V and 2 bases from J, the junction kept 6 bases outside the gene matches. Germline CDR1 and CDR2: PRHDT and FYEKMQ (reference sequence). The CDR3 loop spans 15 amino acids. CDR3 sequence (DNA): TGTGCCAGCAGCCAGGGACTAGCTCTACAAGAGACCCAGTACTTC. Protein sequence: CASSQGLALQETQYF.

V gene TRBV7-9 combines with J gene TRBJ2-1, with 9 bases identical to TRBD1. There are 15 residues in the CDR3. Unmatched junction bases numbered 6, after V lost 1 base and J lost 8 bases. The germline CDR1 and CDR2 sequences are SEHNR and FQNEAQ (reference sequence). CDR3 residues: CASSLDTGGADEQFF. The CDR3 nucleotides are TGTGCCAGCAGCTTAGATACAGGGGGCGCTGATGAGCAGTTCTTC.

V is TRBV13 and J is TRBJ2-3; 9 positions match TRBD2. CDR1 is PRHDT and CDR2 is FYEKMQ in the germline V gene (reference sequence). This CDR3 comprises 15 residues. The V gene end was trimmed by 3 bases and the J gene end by 6 bases; junction bases not matched to a gene: 7. The CDR3 DNA sequence: TGTGCCAGCAGCTTTTCCATAGCGGGAGTGGATACGCAGTATTTT. Encoded protein: CASSFSIAGVDTQYF.

This chain connects TRBV29-1 to TRBJ2-5, with D unclear. The CDR3 consists of 11 residues. V lost 0 bases and J lost 7, with 6 bases in between. Germline V gene sequence: CDR1 SQVTM, CDR2 ANQGSEA. This chain's CDR3 is CSVEERGTQYF. The CDR3 nucleotides are TGCAGCGTTGAAGAGCGAGGGACCCAGTACTTC.

The chain links TRBV19 to TRBJ2-5; D might be TRBD2 (5 bases). CDR1 is LNHDA and CDR2 is SQIVND in the germline V gene (reference sequence). V lost 5 bases and J lost 5, with 12 bases in between. The CDR3 consists of 13 residues. The CDR3 DNA sequence: TGTGCCAGTAGTGTGGACTCCCTTGAGACCCAGTACTTC. Its translation: CASSVDSLETQYF.

CDR3 sequence (DNA): TGTGCCAGCAGTCCCCTTCCGGGAGGGAAAAATGAGCAGTTCTTC. It codes for CASSPLPGGKNEQFF. The V call is TRBV13, the J call TRBJ2-1; 8 nucleotides agree with TRBD2. V lost 6 bases to trimming and J lost 7 bases; unmatched junction nucleotides: 11. CDR3 length: 15 residues. Germline CDR1 and CDR2: PRHDT and FYEKMQ (reference sequence).